These 2 T cell receptor beta chains came from one sample sequenced in a study of T cell responses to AZD1222 COVID-19 vaccine. Sequencing was performed with immunoSEQ multiplex PCR; in TCRdb, only in-frame clones are kept and a portion is missing. The data hold 15,000 to 19,000 clones, with about 88% observed a single time. Material: peripheral blood, obtained 28 days after the second AZD1222 dose. The source of these receptors is an adult who received the AZD1222 COVID-19 vaccine.

The chain uses TRBV28 and TRBJ2-1; no reliable D call. The CDR3 has 14 residues. Germline CDR1 MDHEN, CDR2 SYDVKM. V lost 7 bases, J lost 4 bases, and 14 bases lay in between. The CDR3, as DNA: TGTGCCAGCACCCTACCCGGCATATACAATGAGCAGTTCTTC. Translation gives CASTLPGIYNEQFF.

The rearrangement joins TRBV7-8 to TRBJ1-5; no firm D call. This CDR3 region has 14 residues. CDR1 and CDR2 from the germline V gene are SGHVS and FQNEAQ. Trimming cost V 7 bases and J 1 base, with 11 bases left between them. The CDR3 nucleotides read TGTGCCAGCATCAGGACCAGGAGCAATCAGCCCCAGCATTTT. It encodes CASIRTRSNQPQHF.